The clone carrying this TCR beta chain was found once. Its antigen is still unknown. The entry originates in a study of cytomegalovirus exposure and HLA in healthy donors. The germline gives CDR1 LNHDA, CDR2 SQIVND (reference sequence). The CDR3 is made up of 15 amino acids. V gave up 5 bases and J gave up 0 bases, with 11 bases separating them. Notes on the study in general: Cytomegalovirus association was assigned to about 150 TCR beta chains. When analyzed later, the rates of TCR association showed variation by HLA locus, with DRB1 the most and HLA-C the fewest.

A multiplex PCR was run with 60 Vbeta primers and 13 Jbeta primers. The data were produced by immunoSEQ multiplex PCR, yet TCRdb's version contains in-frame clones alone and is incomplete. Of about 180,000 clones listed, roughly 78% are singletons. Sequencing was performed on PBMCs. This TCR derives from a woman aged 30 to 39 in good health and CMV-seronegative. This rearrangement joins TRBV19 to TRBJ1-3; D not resolved. In nucleotides, the CDR3 is TGTGCCAGTAGTCTTAGCCCGCACTCTGGAAACACCATATATTTT. Translating it yields CASSLSPHSGNTIYF.